A single sample is the source of the 20 T cell receptor beta chains below, sequenced in a study of blood T cell repertoires in COVID-19. Some clones are missing from TCRdb's copy, which holds only in-frame ones; the method was immunoSEQ multiplex PCR. The sample lists a few hundred thousand clones, about 91% occurring once. The sample was peripheral blood. These receptors came from a woman in her forties or fifties with COVID-19, enrolled during active disease.

The chain combines TRBV7-6 with TRBJ2-1; 7 nucleotides match TRBD1. The J segment lost 6 bases and the V segment lost 2 bases, leaving 7 bases of the junction unmatched. CDR3 size: 15 residues. The germline gives CDR1 SGHVS, CDR2 FNYEAQ. In DNA, the CDR3 is TGTGCCAGCAGCTTATACAGGGGATCCCTCAATGAGCAGTTCTTC. Its translation is CASSLYRGSLNEQFF.

J is TRBJ1-1 and V is TRBV9; no clear D. This CDR3 is built from 14 residues. Trimming cost V 0 bases and J 3 bases, with 9 bases left between them. The germline CDR1 and CDR2 sequences are SGDLS and YYNGEE. The CDR3 is CASSVGPRDTEAFF. The CDR3 bases are TGTGCCAGCAGCGTAGGGCCCCGGGACACTGAAGCTTTCTTT.

The chain recombines TRBV7-9 with TRBJ2-1, with 8 nucleotides matching TRBD2. J gave up 6 bases and V 3 bases, and 4 bases lay outside the gene matches. In germline, CDR1 is SEHNR, CDR2 FQNEAQ (reference sequence). The CDR3 consists of 14 residues. The CDR3 reads CASSFGLAINEQFF. The CDR3 nucleotides are TGTGCCAGCAGCTTCGGACTAGCCATCAATGAGCAGTTCTTC.

This clone was recorded a few times. V gene TRBV10-3 combines with J gene TRBJ2-1, with 10 bases fitting TRBD1. The V segment lost 4 bases and the J segment 7 bases; nucleotides outside the gene matches: 10. The CDR3 extends over 16 amino acids. Per the germline V gene, CDR1 is ENHRY and CDR2 is SYGVKD. CDR3 sequence (DNA): TGTGCCATCAGTGTCCCTCCGGGACAGGGGAATAATGAGCAGTTCTTC. Encoded protein: CAISVPPGQGNNEQFF.

The chain employs TRBV5-1 and TRBJ2-2; 14 nucleotides match TRBD2. The junction had 5 bases not matched to a gene; V was cut back by 3 bases and J by 7 bases. The CDR3 is 16 amino acids. Germline V gene data show CDR1 as SGHRS and CDR2 as YFSETQ. The CDR3 nucleotides are TGCGCCAGCAGCTCCGGACTAGCGGGGGGAGGCGGGGAGCTGTTTTTT. Its translation: CASSSGLAGGGGELFF.

V gene TRBV7-9 combines with J gene TRBJ1-2, with 9 bases matching TRBD1. The V gene's germline CDR1 is SEHNR and CDR2 FQNEAQ (reference sequence). J lost 4 bases, V lost 2 bases, and 8 bases had no gene match. This CDR3 spans 16 amino acids. CDR3 amino acids: CASSLSGDRVGYGYTF. DNA of the CDR3: TGTGCCAGCAGCTTATCTGGGGACAGGGTGGGCTATGGCTACACCTTC.

This chain links TRBV6-6 with TRBJ2-7, with 10 positions matching TRBD1. Trimming cost V 5 bases and J 5 bases; bases outside gene matches: 6. The germline CDR1 and CDR2 sequences are MNHNY and SVGAGI (reference sequence). The CDR3 totals 14 residues. Here the CDR3 reads CASSARDRGDEQYF. CDR3 DNA: TGTGCCAGCAGTGCCCGGGACAGGGGCGACGAGCAGTACTTC.

CDR3 in amino acids: CASSLEGAQAPGANVLTF. The CDR3, as DNA: TGCGCCAGCAGCTTGGAAGGGGCGCAAGCACCTGGGGCCAACGTCCTGACTTTC. The chain recombines TRBV5-1 with TRBJ2-6, with D maybe TRBD1 (5 bases). The CDR3 covers 18 residues. Germline V CDR1 and CDR2: SGHRS, YFSETQ. Trimming left V 0 bases short and J 2 bases short, with 15 bases between.

V gene TRBV3-1 (or the pseudogene TRBV3-2) combines with J gene TRBJ1-1; D perhaps matches TRBD1 (6 bases). V was clipped by 4 bases and J by 3 bases, with 15 bases between them. CDR1 is LGHDT and CDR2 is YNNKEL in the germline V gene (reference sequence). The CDR3 consists of 15 residues. CDR3 in DNA: TGTGCCAGCAGCCCCCTGGGGGCGCCGGACACTGAAGCTTTCTTT. It translates to CASSPLGAPDTEAFF.

This clone was detected once. The chain links TRBV7-2 to TRBJ1-3, with 9 bases lining up with TRBD1. Germline lookup yields CDR1 SGHTA and CDR2 FQGNSA. The CDR3 contains 15 residues. Germline trimming cut 4 bases from V and 9 bases from J; bases unmatched to any gene: 10. CDR3 nucleotide sequence: TGTGCCAGCAGCTCGGGACAGGGAAAGAAAGGCACCATATATTTT. Amino acids: CASSSGQGKKGTIYF.

This chain uses TRBV7-2 with TRBJ1-1; 8 bases match TRBD1. The CDR3 length is 13 residues. Unmatched junction bases numbered 6, after V lost 5 bases and J lost 7 bases. The germline CDR1 and CDR2 sequences are SGHTA and FQGNSA. CDR3 residues: CASSHQGASEAFF. The CDR3 bases are TGTGCCAGCAGCCACCAGGGGGCGAGTGAAGCTTTCTTT. The full variable domain, in which reference TRBV7-2 and TRBJ1-1 provide the parts outside the CDR3, is GAGVSQSPSNKVTEKGKDVELRCDPISGHTALYWYRQSLGQGLEFLIYFQGNSAPDKSGLPSDRFSAERTGGSVSTLTIQRTQQEDSAVYLCASSHQGASEAFFGQGTRLTVV.

The sample holds one count of this clone. V is TRBV11-2 and J is TRBJ1-2; 11 bases are shared with TRBD1. This CDR3 comprises 16 residues. V dropped 3 bases and J dropped 8; count of bases not matched to a gene: 11. Per the germline V gene, CDR1 is SGHAT and CDR2 is FQNNGV. The DNA for the CDR3 is TGTGCCAGCAGCTTTCGGACAGGGGGCTCCTATAACGGCTACACCTTC. It specifies CASSFRTGGSYNGYTF.

The V call is TRBV18, the J call TRBJ1-2, with D hard to call. CDR3 length: 13 residues. Germline assignment: CDR1 KGHSH and CDR2 LQKENI. Trimming shortened V by 3 bases and J by 6 bases, and 11 bases separated the two germline ends. The CDR3 sequence: CASSPPGRDGYTF. CDR3 sequence (DNA): TGTGCCAGCTCACCCCCTGGTAGAGATGGCTACACCTTC.

The genes are TRBV10-3 and TRBJ1-4; tentatively, D is TRBD1 (6 bases). The CDR3 totals 16 residues. Trimming pared 3 bases from V and 4 bases from J, leaving 15 bases between. CDR1 ENHRY and CDR2 SYGVKD come from the germline V gene. The CDR3 is CAISETFGQINEKLFF. In DNA form, the CDR3 reads TGTGCCATCAGTGAAACCTTTGGACAGATTAATGAAAAACTGTTTTTT.

The gene calls are TRBV12-3 or TRBV12-4 and TRBJ2-7, with D maybe TRBD1 (5 bases). Between the trimmed V and J ends, which lost 6 bases and 5 bases, there was a span of 14 bases. This CDR3 spans 13 amino acids. CDR3 DNA: TGTGCCAGCAGGTTAAGCCAGGGCCACGAGCAGTACTTC. It codes for CASRLSQGHEQYF.

This chain joins TRBV11-2 and TRBJ2-5; D gene unclear. Germline V gene sequence: CDR1 SGHAT, CDR2 FQNNGV. The CDR3 extends over 14 amino acids. Between the trimmed V and J ends, which lost 5 bases and 2 bases, there was a span of 12 bases. The chain's CDR3 is CASSPRKVQETQYF. CDR3 in DNA: TGTGCCAGCAGCCCGAGGAAGGTACAAGAGACCCAGTACTTC.

This chain connects TRBV15 to TRBJ1-4; D is possibly TRBD1 (6 bases). V was pared by 1 base and J by 3 bases, with 15 bases between. Germline CDR1 LNHNV, CDR2 YYDKDF (reference sequence). The CDR3 extends over 17 amino acids. CDR3 sequence reads: CATSRVRGGLSNEKLFF. CDR3 nucleotide sequence: TGTGCCACCAGCAGAGTCAGGGGAGGGCTCTCTAATGAAAAACTGTTTTTT.

The chain is built from TRBV5-1 and TRBJ2-5; 10 nucleotides line up with TRBD2. Losses at the gene ends were 4 bases for V and 2 bases for J; bases not matched to a gene: 5. CDR1 is SGHRS and CDR2 is YFSETQ in the germline V gene. This CDR3 spans 15 amino acids. This CDR3 reads CASSKGLAVQETQYF. The CDR3 nucleotides are TGCGCCAGCAGCAAAGGACTAGCGGTTCAAGAGACCCAGTACTTC. Combining the CDR3 with reference TRBV5-1 and TRBJ2-5 gives the whole variable domain KAGVTQTPRYLIKTRGQQVTLSCSPISGHRSVSWYQQTPGQGLQFLFEYFSETQRNKGNFPGRFSGRQFSNSRSEMNVSTLELGDSALYLCASSKGLAVQETQYFGPGTRLLVL.

The chain is built from TRBV9 and TRBJ1-4, with D possibly TRBD1 on 5 matching bases. The germline V gene encodes CDR1 SGDLS and CDR2 YYNGEE. CDR3 length: 14 amino acids. V lost 2 bases and J 8 bases, leaving 13 bases between the germline ends. The CDR3 bases are TGTGCCAGCAGCGTGGGGCGGTCTCGGGAAAAACTGTTTTTT. Protein product: CASSVGRSREKLFF.

The chain couples TRBV19 to TRBJ1-6, with D possibly TRBD1 on 6 matching bases. This CDR3 spans 13 amino acids. The V gene's germline CDR1 is LNHDA and CDR2 SQIVND (reference sequence). The germline V and J ends were trimmed by 5 bases and 7 bases, with 9 bases remaining between them. The CDR3 DNA is TGTGCCAGTAGTGAAGGGACAAATTCACCCCTCCACTTT. Translating it yields CASSEGTNSPLHF.